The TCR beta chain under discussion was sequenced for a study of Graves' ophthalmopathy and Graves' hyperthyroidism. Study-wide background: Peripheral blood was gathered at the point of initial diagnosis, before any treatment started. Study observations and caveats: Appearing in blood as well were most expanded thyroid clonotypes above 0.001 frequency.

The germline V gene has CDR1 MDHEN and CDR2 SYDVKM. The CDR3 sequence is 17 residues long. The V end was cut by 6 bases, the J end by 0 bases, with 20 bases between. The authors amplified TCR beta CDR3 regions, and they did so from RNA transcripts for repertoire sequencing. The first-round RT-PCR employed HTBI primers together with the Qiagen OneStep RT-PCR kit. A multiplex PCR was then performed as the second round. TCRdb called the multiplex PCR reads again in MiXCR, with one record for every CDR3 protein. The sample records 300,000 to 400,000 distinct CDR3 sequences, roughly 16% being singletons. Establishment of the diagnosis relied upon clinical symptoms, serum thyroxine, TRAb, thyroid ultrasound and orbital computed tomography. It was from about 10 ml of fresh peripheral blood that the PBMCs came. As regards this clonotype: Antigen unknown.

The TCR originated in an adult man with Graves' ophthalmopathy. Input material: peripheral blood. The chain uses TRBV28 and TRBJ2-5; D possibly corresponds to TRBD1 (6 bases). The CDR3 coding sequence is TGTGCCAGCAGCTTTGTACAGGGCCGAATTGACCAAGAGACCCAGTACTTC. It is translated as CASSFVQGRIDQETQYF.